This T cell receptor beta chain was profiled in a study of metastatic and nonmetastatic thyroid tumors. Looking at the study overall: Comparative analysis of repertoires was undertaken across blood and tumor or nodule tissue obtained from malignant and benign thyroid patients.

This clone was found once. Its target is unknown. Study-level findings and limits: Malignant thyroid tumors reportedly had TCR beta diversity that was significantly higher than in benign nodules, in blood and tumor.

Thyroid surgery took place with no prior treatment in any patient. Germline V CDR1 and CDR2: SGHVS, FQNEAQ. The CDR3 is 17 amino acids. The trim removed 0 bases at V and 1 base at J, leaving 1 base unmatched. Original methodology: Variation in CDR3 across clinicopathological groups served as the basis for constructing a distant-metastasis classifier in papillary thyroid cancer. TCRdb recomputed clones from the PCR reads via MiXCR. The V and J calls, along with clone size, are taken from TCRdb and not from the paper's own processing. Among some 14,000 clones listed, roughly a third were seen once. This clonotype was obtained from a male donor with papillary thyroid cancer or a benign thyroid nodule (not recorded which). Some clones in this sample may be carry-over from other donors' samples. This chain joins TRBV7-8 and TRBJ1-6; TRBD1 aligns across 9 bases. The source material was tumor tissue. The DNA for the CDR3 is TGTGCCAGCAGCTTAGCCGGGACAGGGTCCTATAATTCACCCCTCCACTTT. Protein product: CASSLAGTGSYNSPLHF.